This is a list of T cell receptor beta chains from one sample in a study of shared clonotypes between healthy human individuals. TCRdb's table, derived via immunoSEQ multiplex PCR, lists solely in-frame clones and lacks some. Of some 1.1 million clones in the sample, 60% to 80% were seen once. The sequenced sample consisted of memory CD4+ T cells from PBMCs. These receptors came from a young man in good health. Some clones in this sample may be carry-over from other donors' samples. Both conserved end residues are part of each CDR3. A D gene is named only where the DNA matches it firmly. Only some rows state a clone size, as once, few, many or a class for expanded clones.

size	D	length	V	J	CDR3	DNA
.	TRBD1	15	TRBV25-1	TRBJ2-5	CASSEGAGGMETQYF	TGTGCCAGCAGTGAAGGGGCAGGGGGCATGGAGACCCAGTACTTC
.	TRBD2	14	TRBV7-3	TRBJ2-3	CASSSGRAEDTQYF	TGTGCCAGCAGCTCCGGGAGGGCGGAAGATACGCAGTATTTT
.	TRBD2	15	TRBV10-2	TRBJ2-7	CASSEWLAGGWEQYF	TGCGCCAGCAGTGAGTGGCTAGCGGGAGGGTGGGAGCAGTACTTC
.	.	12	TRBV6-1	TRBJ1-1	CASSERRGEAFF	TGTGCCAGCAGTGAACGGCGGGGGGAAGCTTTCTTT
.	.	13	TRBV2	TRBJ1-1	CASSEQRDTEAFF	TGTGCCAGCAGTGAGCAGAGGGACACTGAAGCTTTCTTT
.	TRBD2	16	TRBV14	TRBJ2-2	CASSRAVLAGTGELFF	TGTGCCAGCAGTCGGGCGGTACTAGCGGGAACCGGGGAGCTGTTTTTT
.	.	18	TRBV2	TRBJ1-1	CASRPLGGISVGNTEAFF	TGTGCCAGCAGGCCCTTGGGGGGTATTTCTGTTGGGAACACTGAAGCTTTCTTT
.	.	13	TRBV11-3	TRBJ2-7	CASSPGKGDEQYF	TGTGCCAGCAGCCCGGGGAAAGGCGACGAGCAGTACTTC
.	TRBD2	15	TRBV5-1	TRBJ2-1	CASSDGTSGYNEQFF	TGCGCCAGCAGCGATGGGACTAGCGGATACAATGAGCAGTTCTTC
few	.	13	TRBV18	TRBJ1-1	CAIREGLNTEAFF	TGTGCTATCCGAGAGGGTTTGAACACTGAAGCTTTCTTT
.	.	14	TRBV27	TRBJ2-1	CASSLRRPLNEQFF	TGTGCCAGCAGTTTACGGCGGCCCTTGAATGAGCAGTTCTTC
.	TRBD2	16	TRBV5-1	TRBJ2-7	CASSSAGLAGDLQKYF	TGCGCCAGCAGCTCTGCGGGACTAGCGGGAGACCTTCAAAAGTACTTC
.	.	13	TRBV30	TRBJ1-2	CAWSKDRLYGYTF	TGTGCCTGGAGTAAAGACAGGCTCTATGGCTACACCTTC
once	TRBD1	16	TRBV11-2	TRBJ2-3	CASSFHRDRGTDTQYF	TGTGCCAGCAGCTTTCATCGCGACAGGGGAACAGATACGCAGTATTTT
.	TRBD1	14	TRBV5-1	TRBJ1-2	CASSLARDSDGYTF	TGCGCCAGCAGCTTGGCCCGGGACAGTGATGGCTACACCTTC
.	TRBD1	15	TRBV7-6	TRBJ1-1	CASSLVGQGITEAFF	TGTGCCAGCAGCTTAGTGGGACAGGGCATCACTGAAGCTTTCTTT
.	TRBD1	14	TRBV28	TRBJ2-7	CASRLQGARYEQYF	TGTGCCAGCAGGCTTCAGGGGGCACGCTACGAGCAGTACTTC
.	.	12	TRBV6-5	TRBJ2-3	CASSSRPDTQYF	TGTGCCAGCAGCTCAAGACCGGATACGCAGTATTTT
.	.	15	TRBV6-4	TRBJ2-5	CASSPGGAGKETQYF	TGTGCCAGCAGTCCAGGGGGAGCGGGAAAAGAGACCCAGTACTTC
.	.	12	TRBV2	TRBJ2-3	CASSEGRDTQYF	TGTGCCAGCAGTGAAGGTCGGGATACGCAGTATTTT
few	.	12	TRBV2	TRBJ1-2	CASRRQGAGYTF	TGTGCCAGCAGGAGGCAGGGTGCGGGCTACACCTTC
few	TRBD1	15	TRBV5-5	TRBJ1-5	CASSGTGGRDQPQHF	TGTGCCAGCAGCGGAACAGGGGGACGAGATCAGCCCCAGCATTTT
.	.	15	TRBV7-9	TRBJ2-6	CASSLGTGGPNVLTF	TGTGCCAGCAGCCTCGGGACGGGTGGGCCCAACGTCCTGACTTTC
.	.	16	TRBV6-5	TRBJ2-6	CASSYQGGPGANVLTF	TGTGCCAGCAGTTACCAGGGGGGCCCCGGGGCCAACGTCCTGACTTTC
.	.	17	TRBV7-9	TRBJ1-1	CASSLVWQGHMNTEAFF	TGTGCCAGCAGCTTAGTGTGGCAGGGACACATGAACACTGAAGCTTTCTTT
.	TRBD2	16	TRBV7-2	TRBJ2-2	CASSSRLATNTGELFF	TGTGCCAGCAGCTCAAGACTAGCGACGAACACCGGGGAGCTGTTTTTT
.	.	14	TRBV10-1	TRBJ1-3	CASSGSRSGNTIYF	TGCGCCAGCAGTGGGAGTCGCTCTGGAAACACCATATATTTT
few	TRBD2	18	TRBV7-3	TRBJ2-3	CASSSPRVAGGSTDTQYF	TGTGCCAGCAGCTCCCCACGGGTAGCGGGAGGGAGCACAGATACGCAGTATTTT
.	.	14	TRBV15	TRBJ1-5	CATSRGGAAQPQHF	TGTGCCACCAGCAGAGGAGGGGCGGCTCAGCCCCAGCATTTT